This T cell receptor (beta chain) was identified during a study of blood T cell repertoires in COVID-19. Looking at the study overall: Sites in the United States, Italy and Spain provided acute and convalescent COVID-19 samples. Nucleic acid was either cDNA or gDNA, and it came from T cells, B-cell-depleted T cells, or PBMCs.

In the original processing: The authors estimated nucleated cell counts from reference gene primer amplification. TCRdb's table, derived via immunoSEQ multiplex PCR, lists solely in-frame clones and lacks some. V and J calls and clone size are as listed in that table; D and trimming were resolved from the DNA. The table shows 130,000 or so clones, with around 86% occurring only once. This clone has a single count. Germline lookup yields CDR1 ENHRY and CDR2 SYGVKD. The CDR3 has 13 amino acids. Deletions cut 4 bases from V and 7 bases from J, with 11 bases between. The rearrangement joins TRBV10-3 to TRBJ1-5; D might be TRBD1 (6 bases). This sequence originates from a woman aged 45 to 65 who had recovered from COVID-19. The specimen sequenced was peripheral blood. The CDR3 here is CAISGGGRQPQHF. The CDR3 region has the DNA TGTGCCATCAGTGGAGGGGGTAGGCAGCCCCAGCATTTT.